This TCR beta chain was sequenced for a study of control samples from healthy donors and cancer patients. Libraries were prepared by immunoSEQ multiplex PCR; TCRdb keeps only in-frame clonotypes and omits some of them. Of around 100,000 clones listed, around nine tenths are singletons. This CDR3 is 13 amino acids long. Germline V CDR1 and CDR2: SQVTM, ANQGSEA. With V trimmed by 6 bases and J by 4 bases, 7 bases remained unmatched. J is TRBJ1-2 and V is TRBV29-1, with 8 bases lining up with TRBD1. This TCR was recovered from a man aged 60 to 69 with lung cancer. Sequences were obtained from PBMCs. CDR3 DNA: TGCAGCGTGCCGACAACAGGGGGCTATGGCTACACCTTC. Protein sequence: CSVPTTGGYGYTF.